Listed below are T cell receptor beta chains from one sample, sequenced in a study of blood T cell repertoires in COVID-19. Clones were read by immunoSEQ multiplex PCR, and TCRdb kept only the in-frame ones, dropping some. The repertoire includes 250,000 or so clones, roughly 87% of them detected once, and less than 5% sits in the top ten. The sequencing sample was made of peripheral blood. These receptor sequences come from a middle-aged woman who had recovered from COVID-19. Both conserved end residues are part of each CDR3. D genes are given only for firm matches.

>TRBV5-5|TRBJ2-3|.|16
CASSLAGGSGGNTQYF
TGTGCCAGCAGCTTGGCTGGGGGGAGTGGAGGAAATACGCAGTATTTT
>TRBV19|TRBJ2-1|.|14
CASNSGGSYNEQFF
TGTGCCAGTAATTCAGGGGGGTCCTACAATGAGCAGTTCTTC
>TRBV5-1|TRBJ2-2|.|15
CASSLSNLNTGELFF
TGCGCCAGCAGCTTGTCAAACTTGAACACCGGGGAGCTGTTTTTT
>TRBV27|TRBJ1-2|.|14
CASSFWGRGNGYTF
TGTGCCAGCAGTTTTTGGGGAAGGGGGAATGGCTACACCTTC
>TRBV27|TRBJ1-1|.|13
CASGLAANTEAFF
TGTGCCAGCGGGTTAGCAGCGAACACTGAAGCTTTCTTT
>TRBV4-2|TRBJ2-2|.|16
CASSLRRERRTGELFF
TGTGCCAGCAGCCTCCGGCGCGAGCGGCGAACCGGGGAGCTGTTTTTT
>TRBV5-1|TRBJ1-4|.|13
CASSVREYEKLFF
TGCGCCAGCAGCGTCAGGGAATATGAAAAACTGTTTTTT
>TRBV3-1/TRBV3-2|TRBJ2-3|.|13
CASSGTSTDTQYF
TGTGCCAGCAGCGGTACTAGCACAGATACGCAGTATTTT
>TRBV5-1|TRBJ2-1|TRBD2|16
CASLTYSAGTSKEQFF
TGCGCCAGCTTAACCTATTCAGCCGGGACTAGTAAGGAGCAGTTCTTC
>TRBV24-1|TRBJ2-7|TRBD1|14
CATSAWDREKEQYF
TGTGCCACCAGTGCTTGGGACAGGGAGAAGGAGCAGTACTTC
>TRBV3-1/TRBV3-2|TRBJ2-2|TRBD2|17
CASSHSLAGGRTGELFF
TGTGCCAGCAGCCATTCCCTAGCGGGGGGCCGAACCGGGGAGCTGTTTTTT
>TRBV2|TRBJ1-5|.|15
CASCQDSPTWQPQHF
TGTGCCAGCTGCCAGGACAGTCCAACGTGGCAGCCCCAGCATTTT